Sequencing of this TCR beta chain was carried out in a study of blood T cell repertoires in COVID-19. Study overall: Material from acute and convalescent COVID-19 was sourced from the United States, Italy and Spain. In each case, the material was cDNA or gDNA derived from T cells, B-cell-depleted T cells, or PBMCs.

Losses at the gene ends were 4 bases for V and 4 bases for J; bases not matched to a gene: 6. Germline CDR1 and CDR2: SGHRS and YFSETQ. The CDR3 has 14 residues. In the original analysis: By means of reference gene primer amplification, nucleated cell counts were estimated. Measured with immunoSEQ multiplex PCR; TCRdb has only the in-frame clones, and not every one. V and J calls and clone size are those listed in that table; D and trimming were worked out from the DNA. The sample yields roughly 240,000 clones, around 82% seen once. Sequenced: peripheral blood. The receptor was isolated from a woman aged 70-85 years with acute or convalescent COVID-19. This rearrangement joins TRBV5-1 to TRBJ1-1, with TRBD1 matching over 8 bases. The CDR3, as DNA: TGCGCCAGCAGCGACAGGGGTGGTATCACTGAAGCTTTCTTT. This sequence encodes CASSDRGGITEAFF.